Below are 21 T cell receptor beta chains sequenced from a single sample in a study of cytomegalovirus exposure and HLA in healthy donors. Use of 60 Vbeta and 13 Jbeta primers characterized the PCR. The assay was immunoSEQ multiplex PCR, and TCRdb's table has in-frame clones only and misses some. The table records over 75,000 clones, around 9.6% of them present only once. Sequencing was done on a sample of PBMCs. These receptors were taken from a man in his fifties in good health and CMV-seropositive.

CDR3 residues: CAISERGTGPYGYTF. As DNA, the CDR3 is TGTGCCATCAGTGAGCGGGGGACGGGCCCCTATGGCTACACCTTC. This sequence joins TRBV10-3 and TRBJ1-2; TRBD1 is a possible D gene (5 bases). V was cut by 2 bases and J by 4 bases, with 14 bases left in between. The length of the CDR3 is 15 residues. Germline V gives CDR1 ENHRY, CDR2 SYGVKD.

In its sample, this clone was seen a few times. The chain couples TRBV7-8 to TRBJ2-1, with TRBD1 matching over 9 bases. The CDR3 covers 15 residues. Per the germline V gene, CDR1 is SGHVS and CDR2 is FQNEAQ. The V and J ends lost 6 bases and 5 bases, in that order; junction bases with no gene match: 8. The CDR3 DNA follows: TGTGCCAGCAGTTTGCCGGGACAGGGCCACAATGAGCAGTTCTTC. This sequence encodes CASSLPGQGHNEQFF.

Many counts were recorded for this clone. The chain couples TRBV2 to TRBJ2-7; 9 bases fit TRBD1. V trimming: 4 bases; J trimming: 5 bases; junction bases outside the gene matches: 18. The CDR3 contains 18 residues. Germline V gene lookup returns CDR1 SNHLY and CDR2 FYNNEI. The CDR3 loop reads CASSVFDIPDRGTHEQYF. DNA of the CDR3: TGTGCCAGCAGTGTATTCGATATACCGGACAGGGGTACCCACGAGCAGTACTTC.

A few counts support this clone. The J gene is TRBJ2-5, the V gene TRBV25-1, with 8 bases identical to TRBD2. Germline V lookup: CDR1 MGHDK, CDR2 SYGVNS. With 5 bases clipped from V and 2 bases from J, the junction kept 4 bases outside the gene matches. This CDR3 spans 14 amino acids. CDR3 DNA: TGTGCCAGCAGTACCCCGGGAGGGCAAGAGACCCAGTACTTC. Residues: CASSTPGGQETQYF.

This clone was recorded a few times. The rearrangement joins TRBV5-5 to TRBJ1-6, with 7 bases fitting TRBD1. CDR1 is SGHKS, CDR2 YYEKEE, per germline (reference sequence). V lost 3 bases and J lost 8; bases outside the gene matches: 2. CDR3 length equals 13 residues. This chain's CDR3 is CASSSGTDSPLHF. The CDR3 nucleotides are TGTGCCAGCAGCTCCGGGACAGATTCACCCCTCCACTTT.

In this sample, this clone turned up a few times. The chain uses TRBV7-2 and TRBJ1-1; a weak D match, TRBD1 (6 bases). Trimming pared 5 bases from V and 5 bases from J, leaving 12 bases between. CDR1 and CDR2 (germline): SGHTA, FQGNSA. The CDR3 sequence is 13 residues long. The CDR3 bases are TGTGCCAGCAGCACCCACAGGGCTACTGAAGCTTTCTTT. Its translation: CASSTHRATEAFF. Complete variable domain (other parts from reference TRBV7-2 and TRBJ1-1): GAGVSQSPSNKVTEKGKDVELRCDPISGHTALYWYRQSLGQGLEFLIYFQGNSAPDKSGLPSDRFSAERTGGSVSTLTIQRTQQEDSAVYLCASSTHRATEAFFGQGTRLTVV.

This clone came up many times. This rearrangement joins TRBV10-2 to TRBJ2-7; the match to TRBD1 covers 10 bases. The CDR3 loop spans 13 amino acids. Germline CDR1 WSHSY, CDR2 SAAADI. After removal of 8 bases from V and 6 bases from J, the junction contained 7 bases not matched to a gene. This CDR3 reads CASRGTGVIEQYF. For the CDR3, the DNA is TGCGCCAGCCGGGGGACAGGGGTTATCGAGCAGTACTTC.

The chain has TRBV7-2 and TRBJ2-2; 7 bases align to TRBD1. The CDR3 extends over 14 amino acids. Germline V lookup: CDR1 SGHTA, CDR2 FQGNSA. V was clipped by 4 bases and J by 2 bases; unmatched bases: 1. The CDR3 loop reads CASSWDSNTGELFF. Written as DNA, the CDR3 is TGTGCCAGCAGCTGGGACAGTAACACCGGGGAGCTGTTTTTT.

This clone was found a few times. The rearrangement joins TRBV2 to TRBJ1-5; 7 nucleotides line up with TRBD1. With 7 bases clipped from V and 4 bases from J, the junction kept 10 bases outside the gene matches. CDR1 is SNHLY and CDR2 is FYNNEI in the germline V gene. This CDR3 is 15 amino acids long. Here the CDR3 reads CASTQDRSGNQPQHF. The CDR3 DNA is TGTGCCAGCACCCAGGACAGGTCGGGGAATCAGCCCCAGCATTTT.

CDR3 region: CASSFGGALGNTIYF. CDR3 coding DNA: TGTGCCAGCAGTTTCGGGGGGGCACTTGGAAACACCATATATTTT. V usage is TRBV28 and J usage is TRBJ1-3, with D possibly TRBD1 on 6 matching bases. This CDR3 comprises 15 residues. Trimming took 3 bases from V and 3 from J, leaving 12 bases between them. CDR1 and CDR2 from the germline V gene are MDHEN and SYDVKM.

The chain joins TRBV27 to TRBJ2-7; D remains unclear. CDR1 is MNHEY and CDR2 is SMNVEV in the germline V gene (reference sequence). V was shortened by 3 bases and J by 1 base, with 7 bases between the two germline ends. This CDR3 comprises 13 residues. For the CDR3, the DNA is TGTGCCAGCAGTTTCCGCGAATCCTACGAGCAGTACTTC. Translated, it gives CASSFRESYEQYF.

In its sample, this clone was seen a few times. V and J are TRBV2 and TRBJ2-1; 11 bases line up with TRBD2. Germline loops: CDR1 SNHLY, CDR2 FYNNEI. CDR3 length: 16 amino acids. V gave up 4 bases and J gave up 2 bases; unmatched junction bases: 4. The CDR3 reads CASSVPSGRPYNEQFF. The CDR3 DNA is TGTGCCAGCAGTGTTCCTAGCGGGAGGCCCTACAATGAGCAGTTCTTC.

V usage is TRBV5-4 and J usage is TRBJ2-7, with a tentative D call TRBD1 (6 bases). CDR1 and CDR2 (germline): SGHNT, YYREEE (reference sequence). There are 14 residues in the CDR3. Between the trimmed V and J ends, which lost 2 bases and 5 bases, there was a span of 14 bases. CDR3 nucleotide sequence: TGTGCCAGCAGCTTTGGACAGAGGGCGCACGAGCAGTACTTC. Its protein product is CASSFGQRAHEQYF. Full variable domain (outside the CDR3, taken from reference TRBV5-4 and TRBJ2-7): ETGVTQSPTHLIKTRGQQVTLRCSSQSGHNTVSWYQQALGQGPQFIFQYYREEENGRGNFPPRFSGLQFPNYSSELNVNALELDDSALYLCASSFGQRAHEQYFGPGTRLTVT.

The chain uses TRBV28 and TRBJ2-6; D possibly corresponds to TRBD1 (5 bases). Germline V gives CDR1 MDHEN, CDR2 SYDVKM. The CDR3 consists of 15 residues. V was cut by 6 bases and J by 0 bases, with 9 bases left in between. The CDR3 loop is CASRRQRSGANVLTF. The CDR3 nucleotides are TGTGCCAGCAGAAGACAGCGCTCTGGGGCCAACGTCCTGACTTTC. The full variable domain, completed using reference TRBV28 and TRBJ2-6, is DVKVTQSSRYLVKRTGEKVFLECVQDMDHENMFWYRQDPGLGLRLIYFSYDVKMKEKGDIPEGYSVSREKKERFSLILESASTNQTSMYLCASRRQRSGANVLTFGAGSRLTVL.

This clone has a handful of counts. The chain has TRBV5-1 and TRBJ2-7, with 13 bases matching TRBD2. The CDR3 has 16 amino acids. Germline-derived CDR1 and CDR2 are SGHRS and YFSETQ. J lost 4 bases, V lost 2 bases, and 6 bases had no gene match. For the CDR3, the DNA is TGCGCCAGCAGCTTCGGACTAGCGGGAGATGGGTACGAGCAGTACTTC. This encodes CASSFGLAGDGYEQYF.

In this sample, this clone turned up many times. This specimen includes other DNA sequences encoding the same CDR3. CDR3 DNA: TGTGCCAGCAGTCCAGGGACTAGCTACGAGCAGTACTTC. Its protein is CASSPGTSYEQYF. The gene calls are TRBV27 and TRBJ2-7; TRBD2 matches at 8 bases. Germline lookup yields CDR1 MNHEY and CDR2 SMNVEV (reference sequence). V was clipped by 5 bases and J by 3 bases; unmatched bases: 3. The CDR3 is made up of 13 amino acids.

The CDR3 loop reads CASSPPGSSTYEQYF. For the CDR3, the DNA is TGTGCCAGCAGCCCACCCGGGAGTAGCACCTACGAGCAGTACTTC. The rearrangement joins TRBV7-9 to TRBJ2-7; possible D gene TRBD2, 6 bases. The CDR3 length is 15 residues. The germline V and J ends were trimmed by 5 bases and 2 bases, with 16 bases remaining between them. Germline V gene lookup returns CDR1 SEHNR and CDR2 FQNEAQ (reference sequence).

V usage is TRBV27 and J usage is TRBJ1-6; 9 bases fit TRBD1. V shed 5 bases, J shed 7 bases, and the junction held 9 bases outside the gene matches. CDR3 length equals 16 residues. CDR1 is MNHEY, CDR2 SMNVEV, per germline (reference sequence). CDR3 sequence (DNA): TGTGCCAGCAGTCCTACCTCCGGGACAGGGAATTCACCCCTCCACTTT. Translated, it gives CASSPTSGTGNSPLHF.

The J gene is TRBJ2-3, the V gene TRBV29-1, with a weak D call TRBD2 (5 bases). Germline-derived CDR1 and CDR2 are SQVTM and ANQGSEA. The CDR3 has 12 amino acids. V was shortened by 7 bases and J by 0 bases, with 8 bases between the two germline ends. This chain's CDR3 is CSGRTSTDTQYF. CDR3 nucleotide sequence: TGCAGCGGAAGGACTAGCACAGATACGCAGTATTTT.

A few counts support this clone. This chain links TRBV19 with TRBJ2-3, with 8 bases aligning to TRBD2. The CDR3 contains 15 residues. CDR1 LNHDA and CDR2 SQIVND come from the germline V gene (reference sequence). Unmatched junction bases numbered 6, after V lost 3 bases and J lost 4 bases. This CDR3 is CASSILSGKADTQYF. The CDR3 DNA reads TGTGCCAGTAGTATCCTTAGCGGGAAGGCAGATACGCAGTATTTT.

In its sample, this clone was seen a few times. The chain uses TRBV5-1 and TRBJ1-4, with a possible D match to TRBD1 (5 bases). The germline V gene has CDR1 SGHRS and CDR2 YFSETQ. Trimming pared 5 bases from V and 5 bases from J, leaving 10 bases between. The CDR3 sequence is 13 residues long. The CDR3 sequence is CASRDQGNEKLFF. In DNA form, the CDR3 reads TGCGCCAGCAGGGACCAGGGCAATGAAAAACTGTTTTTT.